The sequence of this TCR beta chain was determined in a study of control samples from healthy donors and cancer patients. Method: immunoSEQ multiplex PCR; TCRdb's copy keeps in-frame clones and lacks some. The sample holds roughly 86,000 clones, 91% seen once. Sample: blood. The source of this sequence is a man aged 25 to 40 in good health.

CDR3 loop: CASTPPTPGPSSYNSPLHF. As DNA, the CDR3 is TGTGCCAGCACCCCCCCAACACCAGGTCCGAGCTCCTATAATTCACCCCTCCACTTT. The chain couples TRBV28 to TRBJ1-6, with D unclear. The CDR3 covers 19 residues. V lost 7 bases to trimming and J lost 0 bases, with 22 bases between them. CDR1 MDHEN and CDR2 SYDVKM come from the germline V gene.